This T cell receptor beta chain comes out of a study of shared clonotypes between healthy human individuals. Whole-study results and caveats: It was only blood that was sampled, and tissue repertoires likely differ.

About this clone itself: The antigen is unknown.

The germline gives CDR1 SGDLS, CDR2 YYNGEE. This CDR3 is 14 amino acids long. Trimming stripped 3 bases from V and 2 bases from J, with 6 bases between. Selected positively for CCR7 and CD45RO-negative, naive CD8 cells excluded terminally differentiated effector memory CD45RA+ cells. This table comes from immunoSEQ multiplex PCR, and its TCRdb copy is limited to in-frame clones, with some not included. Of over 2 million clones in the sample, less than 95% were seen once. V is TRBV9 and J is TRBJ2-6; D unclear. The source material was naive CD8+ T cells sorted from blood. The sequence derives from a man aged 18 to 30 in good health. The CDR3 spells CASSAPPGANVLTF. As DNA, the CDR3 is TGTGCCAGCAGCGCCCCCCCTGGGGCCAACGTCCTGACTTTC.